A few counts support the clone carrying this TCR beta chain. Seattle cases were enrolled at active infection and followed longitudinally. The sample belongs to a study of blood T cell repertoires in COVID-19. In the study overall: Acute and convalescent COVID-19 specimens originated in the United States, Italy and Spain. T cells, B-cell-depleted T cells, or PBMCs provided the cDNA or gDNA that served as material.

Trimming stripped 5 bases from V and 4 bases from J, with 8 bases between. Germline values: CDR1 SNHLY, CDR2 FYNNEI. CDR3 length: 12 amino acids. As originally analysed: Amplified reference gene primers provided the basis for estimating nucleated cell counts. Sequencing was performed with immunoSEQ multiplex PCR; in TCRdb, only in-frame clones are kept and a portion is missing. Clonal size and the V and J genes are those of that table, whereas D and trimming came from the DNA. The profile covers around 220,000 clones, with 86% appearing a single time and around 9.6% taken by the ten largest. This clonotype was obtained from a woman aged 50 to 60 with COVID-19, enrolled during active disease. Source material: peripheral blood. This rearrangement joins TRBV2 to TRBJ1-1, with a tentative D call TRBD1 (5 bases). The CDR3 sequence: CASSPGITEAFF. In DNA, the CDR3 is TGTGCCAGCAGTCCAGGGATCACTGAAGCTTTCTTT.